Reported below is one T cell receptor beta chain. Its antigen is not yet known. Base qualities are not at hand, and no much larger clone is one base apart. CDR3 length: 17 amino acids, cysteine to phenylalanine. Just CDR3 DNA is preserved here, 51 bases in frame from base 1. Via the germline V gene, CDR1 is MNHNS and CDR2 SASEGT. The trim is 6 bases for V and 2 bases for J, with a gap of 21 bases between the germline ends. The data originate from a study of CD8 T cells in Susac syndrome (dated by TCRdb to between 2018 and 2020). About the investigation overall: Whether CD8+ T cell activation and differentiation in Susac syndrome was antigen driven was tested using repertoire sequencing.

RNA was extracted using the RNeasy kit, and roughly 0.5 to 1 microgram was reverse transcribed with random hexamers. The immunoSEQ multiplex PCR assay, which covers 54 Vbeta and 13 Jbeta segments, was used to amplify TCR beta CDR3 regions. Bias from PCR amplification was corrected by using a synthetic template baseline for primer optimization and for computational correction. The paper's processing steps were these. Only productive sequences were kept, with reads annotated to V, D and J genes according to IMGT and analyzed in immunoSEQ Analyzer. To calculate clonality, Shannon entropy was normalized by log2 of the number of productive unique sequences and then subtracted from one. Public and private clones were assessed among the 100 most prevalent clones of each patient and control. A clone was defined as Susac-specific if it was absent from the healthy and MS cohorts, from over a thousand published viral clones and from other ImmuneACCESS disease sequences. The public reads were quality trimmed at Q25 with fastp and then assembled into clones with MiXCR by TCRdb, keeping productive beta chains. Records with the same CDR3 protein are collapsed into one entry carrying the most frequent genes and DNA. TCRdb's processing, not the authors', yielded these V and J calls. For this sample there are approximately 150,000 distinct CDR3 sequences; approximately 94% appear just once. The ten largest clonotypes hold approximately 0.094% of the sample.

Overall study outcomes, separate from this receptor: The number of individuals in the TCR sequencing and HLA analysis was acknowledged as relatively small.

High-throughput TCR beta sequencing profiled peripheral blood CD8+ and CD4+ T cells from healthy donors, Susac syndrome patients and multiple sclerosis patients. The multiple sclerosis controls were treatment-naive patients who had stable or active relapsing-remitting disease and met the revised McDonald criteria. Bulk CD8+ and CD4+ T cells were purified magnetically by negative isolation, whereas CD8+ TEMRA cells were enriched by FACS. Blood was collected in EDTA tubes and processed within 24 hours, with PBMCs isolated through density gradient centrifugation. PBMCs intended for TCR sequencing were frozen in liquid nitrogen and were later thawed in a 37 degrees C water bath. Purity of sorted or isolated CD4+, CD8+ and CD8+ TEMRA cells was at least 90%.

The specimen sequenced was CD4+ T cells from PBMCs. The chain is assembled from TRBV6-1 and TRBJ2-3; TRBD2 might be the D gene, on 5 matching bases. The TCR comes from a human donor with multiple sclerosis. The DNA is TGTGCCAGCAGACCCTTCGGGCGCGGAGGATACACAGATACGCAGTATTTT. This translates into CASRPFGRGGYTDTQYF.